These T cell receptor beta chains were read from a single sample in a study of beta chain features in type 1 diabetes. The table came from immunoSEQ multiplex PCR; TCRdb's copy has only in-frame clones and leaves some out. Of about 15,000 clones detected, around 77% appear once; the ten largest clones hold more than 0.25%. The sample consisted of stem cell memory CD4+ T cells from blood. The receptors shown here come from a woman younger than 35 with type 1 diabetes. CDR3s include the opening cysteine and the closing phenylalanine or tryptophan. The order of the fields is J gene, clone size, D gene, V gene, CDR3 DNA, CDR3 protein. A D gene is named only where the DNA matches it firmly. Where a row states a size, it is once, few, many or the class of an expanded clone; other rows omit it.

J: TRBJ2-1; size: -; D: TRBD2; V: TRBV15; DNA: TGTGCCACCAGCGGGGGGGACTGGGGCACCTACAATGAGCAGTTCTTC; CDR3: CATSGGDWGTYNEQFF
J: TRBJ1-3; size: -; D: -; V: TRBV2; DNA: TGTGCCAGCAGTGACACAGACCTATTGGGAAACACCATATATTTT; CDR3: CASSDTDLLGNTIYF
J: TRBJ2-1; size: -; D: -; V: TRBV27; DNA: TGTGCCAGCAGTTTTTCTGTCTCCTACAATGAGCAGTTCTTC; CDR3: CASSFSVSYNEQFF
J: TRBJ1-5; size: -; D: TRBD1; V: TRBV19; DNA: TGTGCCAGTAGTGGGCAGGGGGCACAGCCCCAGCATTTT; CDR3: CASSGQGAQPQHF
J: TRBJ1-1; size: -; D: -; V: TRBV6-5; DNA: TGTGCCAGCAGTTACGGTCAGATGAACACTGAAGCTTTCTTT; CDR3: CASSYGQMNTEAFF
J: TRBJ2-3; size: once; D: -; V: TRBV11-2; DNA: TGTGCCAGCAGCTCCGGAGGGGGGGCAGATACGCAGTATTTT; CDR3: CASSSGGGADTQYF
J: TRBJ2-2; size: few; D: -; V: TRBV29-1; DNA: TGCAGCGCCGGGAGACTAGGTTGGGGCGGGGAGCTGTTTTTT; CDR3: CSAGRLGWGGELFF
J: TRBJ2-1; size: -; D: TRBD2; V: TRBV28; DNA: TGTGCCAGCAGGGGACTAAAGAGGTACAATGAGCAGTTCTTC; CDR3: CASRGLKRYNEQFF
J: TRBJ2-4; size: -; D: TRBD1; V: TRBV28; DNA: TGTGCCAGCAATCGACAGGGGGCGGGGGGACATTTC; CDR3: CASNRQGAGGHF
J: TRBJ2-1; size: -; D: TRBD2; V: TRBV4-2; DNA: TGTGCCAGCAGCCAAATCTGGACTAGCGGGAGGGCGGGTAATGAGCAGTTCTTC; CDR3: CASSQIWTSGRAGNEQFF
J: TRBJ2-1; size: -; D: -; V: TRBV7-2; DNA: TGTGCCAGCAGCCCTTTCAGCGGTACCTACAATGAGCAGTTCTTC; CDR3: CASSPFSGTYNEQFF
J: TRBJ2-2; size: -; D: TRBD2; V: TRBV5-1; DNA: TGCGCCAGCAGCTTGTTTGCTAGCGGGAACACCGGGGAGCTGTTTTTT; CDR3: CASSLFASGNTGELFF
J: TRBJ2-3; size: few; D: TRBD2; V: TRBV7-9; DNA: TGTGCCAGCAGCCGCGCCACATTGACTAGCGGGTTCACAGATACGCAGTATTTT; CDR3: CASSRATLTSGFTDTQYF
J: TRBJ1-1; size: -; D: TRBD1; V: TRBV5-1; DNA: TGCGCCAGCAGCCGACAGGGGATTTTATGGAACACTGAAGCTTTCTTT; CDR3: CASSRQGILWNTEAFF
J: TRBJ2-5; size: -; D: -; V: TRBV5-1; DNA: TGCGCCAGCAGCCTGCAGGAGACCCAGTACTTC; CDR3: CASSLQETQYF
J: TRBJ1-1; size: few; D: -; V: TRBV7-8; DNA: TGTGCCAGCAGCTTGGGACTAGTAAGGACTGAAGCTTTCTTT; CDR3: CASSLGLVRTEAFF
J: TRBJ1-2; size: -; D: -; V: TRBV20-1; DNA: TGCAGTGCTAGGGCAGGGAATGGCTACACCTTC; CDR3: CSARAGNGYTF
J: TRBJ1-1; size: -; D: TRBD1; V: TRBV7-2; DNA: TGTGCCAGCAGCTCCACCGAAGGGGGCGCTGAAGCTTTCTTT; CDR3: CASSSTEGGAEAFF
J: TRBJ1-5; size: once; D: -; V: TRBV7-2; DNA: TGTGCCAGCAGCTCCAGGGGAGGGGGTCAGCCCCAGCATTTT; CDR3: CASSSRGGGQPQHF
J: TRBJ2-3; size: -; D: -; V: TRBV29-1; DNA: TGCCGGGTAACCACCATTAGCACAGATACGCAGTATTTT; CDR3: CRVTTISTDTQYF
J: TRBJ2-1; size: -; D: TRBD2; V: TRBV25-1; DNA: TGTGCCAGCAGTGACCCTAGCGGGATAGCCAATGAGCAGTTCTTC; CDR3: CASSDPSGIANEQFF
J: TRBJ2-1; size: -; D: TRBD2; V: TRBV28; DNA: TGTGCCAGCAGACCAGTGACTAGCGAGGGTGAGCAGTTCTTC; CDR3: CASRPVTSEGEQFF
J: TRBJ2-3; size: -; D: -; V: TRBV2; DNA: TGTGCCAGCAGCGTCTCCGATACGCAGTATTTT; CDR3: CASSVSDTQYF
J: TRBJ2-3; size: -; D: TRBD2; V: TRBV30; DNA: TGTGCCTGGATCGGGACTAGCTGTTTTTATACGCAGTATTTT; CDR3: CAWIGTSCFYTQYF
J: TRBJ1-4; size: -; D: -; V: TRBV5-1; DNA: TGCGCCAGCAGCCAAAAAGCCGCGGGCAGGAATGAAAAACTGTTTTTT; CDR3: CASSQKAAGRNEKLFF
J: TRBJ1-2; size: -; D: TRBD1; V: TRBV29-1; DNA: TGCAGCGGCCTGGGACAGGCGACCGACTATGGCTACACCTTC; CDR3: CSGLGQATDYGYTF
J: TRBJ1-2; size: few; D: -; V: TRBV29-1; DNA: TGCAGCGTTGGGGCGGGCTTGGCTTGGGGCTACACCTTC; CDR3: CSVGAGLAWGYTF
J: TRBJ2-3; size: -; D: -; V: TRBV4-1; DNA: TGCGCCAGCAGCCAAGTCTATAGCGGCGTCGGCACAGATACGCAGTATTTT; CDR3: CASSQVYSGVGTDTQYF
J: TRBJ2-1; size: -; D: TRBD1; V: TRBV5-1; DNA: TGCGCCAGCAGCTCCTCCCGGGACAGTTCATACAATGAGCAGTTCTTC; CDR3: CASSSSRDSSYNEQFF
J: TRBJ2-1; size: -; D: TRBD2; V: TRBV7-8; DNA: TGTGCCAGCAGCTTAGTCGGCGGGAGTATCTACAATGAGCAGTTCTTC; CDR3: CASSLVGGSIYNEQFF
J: TRBJ1-3; size: -; D: -; V: TRBV7-2; DNA: TGTGCCAGCAGCCCCATCTCGGGAGGAAACACCATATATTTT; CDR3: CASSPISGGNTIYF